A selection of T cell receptor beta chains follows, all from one sample in a study of shared T cell receptors in the human thymus. Clones were sequenced by immunoSEQ multiplex PCR, and TCRdb holds only the in-frame ones, with some missing. Of about 660,000 clones listed, over 75% are singletons. The data were also submitted as part of a second study, on human thymus T cells.

Material: thymocytes. Every receptor here comes from a boy younger than two with a congenital heart defect. Each CDR3 is given with its conserved first and last residue. A D gene is named only where the DNA matches it firmly. Clone size, where shown, is once, few, many, or a class for clones that have expanded.

CDR3 length	clone size	D gene	V gene	J gene	CDR3 DNA	CDR3 protein
11	NA	NA	TRBV2	TRBJ2-7	TGTGCCAGTCTAGAGTACTACGAGCAGTACTTC	CASLEYYEQYF
15	NA	NA	TRBV25-1	TRBJ1-6	TGTGCCAGCAGTGAATCGGGGGTAAGCGGATCACCCCTCCACTTT	CASSESGVSGSPLHF
16	NA	NA	TRBV21-1	TRBJ1-5	TGTGCCAGCAGCAGCAGCCCCCCAGAGGTAGGACAGCCCCAGCATTTT	CASSSSPPEVGQPQHF
17	NA	TRBD2	TRBV12-5	TRBJ2-1	TGTGCTAGTGGTTCGGGGACTAGCGGCCCCTGGTACAATGAGCAGTTCTTC	CASGSGTSGPWYNEQFF
16	NA	NA	TRBV6-6	TRBJ1-5	TGTGCCAGCAGTTACTCGACACCTGCGAGCAATCAGCCCCAGCATTTT	CASSYSTPASNQPQHF
15	NA	TRBD1	TRBV5-6	TRBJ2-5	TGTGCCAGCAGCCGGGGGACAGGGTACCAAGAGACCCAGTACTTC	CASSRGTGYQETQYF
17	few	TRBD1	TRBV7-9	TRBJ1-4	TGTGCCAGCAGCTTAGACAGGGGGTGGGACTTGGGTGAAAAACTGTTTTTT	CASSLDRGWDLGEKLFF
19	NA	TRBD1	TRBV4-3	TRBJ1-2	TGCGCCAGCAGCCTACAACGCGGGACAGGGGTTTGGGAGAACTATGGCTACACCTTC	CASSLQRGTGVWENYGYTF
14	once	NA	TRBV19	TRBJ1-3	TGTGCCAGTAGTATAGGGGCCAAGGGAAACACCATATATTTT	CASSIGAKGNTIYF
15	few	TRBD1	TRBV28	TRBJ2-2	TGTGCCAGCAGTTTTTTCAGGGGGCGAGGCGGGGAGCTGTTTTTT	CASSFFRGRGGELFF
16	NA	TRBD2	TRBV4-1	TRBJ2-1	TGCGCCAGCAGCCAAGCCTGGACTAGCGGGGACAATGAGCAGTTCTTC	CASSQAWTSGDNEQFF
15	NA	TRBD2	TRBV2	TRBJ2-1	TGTGCCAGCAGTACCGGGACTAGCGACTACAATGAGCAGTTCTTC	CASSTGTSDYNEQFF
17	NA	TRBD2	TRBV7-2	TRBJ2-6	TGTGCCAGCAGCCCACCCCGGGGGAGGGTCAGTTGCAACGTCCTGACTTTC	CASSPPRGRVSCNVLTF
13	NA	NA	TRBV5-1	TRBJ1-1	TGCGCCAGCAGCTTGGTCGGGGAGGCGGAAGCTTTCTTT	CASSLVGEAEAFF
17	NA	TRBD1	TRBV6-4	TRBJ1-2	TGTGCCAGCAGCCCAGGGGGGACGGCAGGGGAGGACTATGGCTACACCTTC	CASSPGGTAGEDYGYTF
13	NA	NA	TRBV27	TRBJ2-7	TGTGCCAGCAGTGACAAACGGGGCTACGAGCAGTACTTC	CASSDKRGYEQYF
13	NA	TRBD1	TRBV11-2	TRBJ1-3	TGTGCCAGCACCGGACAGGGGTTGGACACCATATATTTT	CASTGQGLDTIYF
15	once	TRBD1	TRBV10-3	TRBJ1-2	TGTGCCATCAGTGATGAAGGGGACAGTCTCTATGGCTACACCTTC	CAISDEGDSLYGYTF
19	NA	NA	TRBV19	TRBJ1-5	TGTGCCAGTACCCCTCTTTCGGGGCGGGGGGGATATAGCAATCAGCCCCAGCATTTT	CASTPLSGRGGYSNQPQHF
13	NA	TRBD1	TRBV27	TRBJ2-7	TGTGCCAGCAGTCGACAGGGAAGGAACGAGCAGTACTTC	CASSRQGRNEQYF
15	NA	TRBD1	TRBV29-1	TRBJ1-5	TGCAGCGTGGAACAGGGGGACCTCCTTAATCAGCCCCAGCATTTT	CSVEQGDLLNQPQHF
15	NA	NA	TRBV5-1	TRBJ2-7	TGCGCCAGCAGCTTGGTTTGGGGGCAGGGGCACGAGCAGTACTTC	CASSLVWGQGHEQYF
14	NA	NA	TRBV4-2	TRBJ1-6	TGTGCCAGCAGCCAAGAGGAGCTCAATTCACCCCTCCACTTT	CASSQEELNSPLHF
15	NA	TRBD1	TRBV6-1	TRBJ2-7	TGTGCCAGCAGTTTCACAGGGGGCACGGCGTACGAGCAGTACTTC	CASSFTGGTAYEQYF
16	few	TRBD1	TRBV27	TRBJ1-2	TGTGCCAGCAGACCTAACGCCCCGGGACAGGGAAATGGCTACACCTTC	CASRPNAPGQGNGYTF
19	NA	TRBD2	TRBV4-3	TRBJ2-3	TGCGCCAGCAGCCAAGAAGGGGCCCGGGGACTAGCACCCACAGATACGCAGTATTTT	CASSQEGARGLAPTDTQYF
11	NA	NA	TRBV20-1	TRBJ2-1	TGCAGTGCTGGACTCCGCAATGAGCAGTTCTTC	CSAGLRNEQFF
16	NA	NA	TRBV27	TRBJ2-7	TGTGCCAGCAGTCAACCTCGTCGGGGATTTTCCTACGAGCAGTACTTC	CASSQPRRGFSYEQYF
13	NA	NA	TRBV9	TRBJ1-2	TGTGCCAGCAGCGTAGATAACATCTATGGCTACACCTTC	CASSVDNIYGYTF
17	NA	TRBD1	TRBV7-9	TRBJ1-5	TGTGCCAGCAGCTCCCCCGGGACAGGGGACGGCAATCAGCCCCAGCATTTT	CASSSPGTGDGNQPQHF
15	few	NA	TRBV25-1	TRBJ2-4	TGTGCCAGGACCAACAGATCTGATGCCAAAAACATTCAGTACTTC	CARTNRSDAKNIQYF
12	NA	NA	TRBV29-1	TRBJ2-7	TGCAGCGTTGAACTAGGCACCTACGAGCAGTACTTC	CSVELGTYEQYF
17	NA	NA	TRBV9	TRBJ1-2	TGTGCCAGCAGCGTAGGCGGTAAGGACAGTGGGATCTATGGCTACACCTTC	CASSVGGKDSGIYGYTF
13	once	TRBD2	TRBV10-2	TRBJ2-1	TGCGCCAGCAGTCCGACTAGCGGGAGTTTCGTGTTCTTC	CASSPTSGSFVFF
12	NA	NA	TRBV6-5	TRBJ2-1	TGTGCCAGCAGTTACAACGGCAATGAGCAGTTCTTC	CASSYNGNEQFF
15	NA	NA	TRBV14	TRBJ2-2	TGTGCCAGCAGCCAAGAGCTAGATCGTTTCGGGGAGCTGTTTTTT	CASSQELDRFGELFF
14	NA	NA	TRBV6-6	TRBJ1-6	TGTGCCAGCAGTTGGACAGTCTATAATTCCCCCCTCCACTTT	CASSWTVYNSPLHF
16	NA	NA	TRBV30	TRBJ2-2	TGTGCCTGGAGTGTATGGGCCAAAGTGGTCGCCGGGGAGCTGTTTTTT	CAWSVWAKVVAGELFF
10	NA	NA	TRBV23-1	TRBJ2-7	TGCGCCAGCAGCCACAGAGGCAGGGCCTTC	CASSHRGRAF
16	NA	TRBD1	TRBV7-9	TRBJ2-7	TGTGCCAGCAGCTTACAGCCCACAGGGGGTTTATACGAGCAGTACTTC	CASSLQPTGGLYEQYF
19	NA	NA	TRBV28	TRBJ2-3	TGTGCCAGCAGTTTAAGTCCAGTACCCTCACCTTCTAGCACAGATACGCAGTATTTT	CASSLSPVPSPSSTDTQYF
15	NA	NA	TRBV5-6	TRBJ1-5	TGTGCCAGCAGCTTGTCCAGGGGCCTTAATCAGCCCCAGCATTTT	CASSLSRGLNQPQHF
15	NA	TRBD2	TRBV7-6	TRBJ2-1	TGTGCCAGCAGCCGGAGGGTGGGGAGGGACAATGAGCAGTTCTTC	CASSRRVGRDNEQFF
17	NA	TRBD2	TRBV4-3	TRBJ2-1	TGCGCCAGCAGCCAAGAGGGGGGACTAGCGGAGCACAATGAGCAGTTCTTC	CASSQEGGLAEHNEQFF
13	NA	TRBD1	TRBV28	TRBJ2-7	TGTGCCAGCAAGGGTAAGGGGGCTTACGAGCAGTACTTC	CASKGKGAYEQYF
16	few	TRBD2	TRBV4-3	TRBJ2-3	TGCGCCAGCAGCCCCTATAGCGGGGGAAGTACAGATACGCAGTATTTT	CASSPYSGGSTDTQYF
15	NA	NA	TRBV7-2	TRBJ1-1	TGTGCCAGCAGCTTAAAGGGACAAGTGAACACTGAAGCTTTCTTT	CASSLKGQVNTEAFF
15	NA	NA	TRBV6-1	TRBJ1-4	TGTGCCAGCAGTGAAAACGGCAGGCCCTTTGAAAAACTGTTTTTT	CASSENGRPFEKLFF
14	NA	NA	TRBV6-1	TRBJ1-5	TGTGCCAGCAGAGGGACTTCGGGAAGTCAGCCCCAGCATTTT	CASRGTSGSQPQHF
16	NA	TRBD2	TRBV25-1	TRBJ2-1	TGTGCCAGCAGTATCCTAGCGGGAGGCCCCTACAATGAGCAGTTCTTC	CASSILAGGPYNEQFF
15	NA	NA	TRBV29-1	TRBJ1-1	TGCAGCGTTGGGGGCCAGGGGCGCACGGACACTGAAGCTTTCTTT	CSVGGQGRTDTEAFF